These 27 T cell receptor beta chains were all obtained from the same sample, sequenced in a study of regulatory T cells in long-lasting Graves disease. Investigators prepared the TCR beta libraries by applying iRepertoire HTBI primers and Arm-PCR of CDR3 regions. A single record per CDR3 protein comes from TCRdb applying MiXCR to the multiplex PCR reads. The repertoire consists of some 240,000 distinct CDR3 sequences, with approximately 19% occurring once and the leading ten covering approximately 12%. Time point noted: newly diagnosed GD, antithyroid drugs for less than 3 months. After RNA was extracted from PBMCs, the TCR library was made from it. The data also belong to a second study, concerning T cells in Graves' hyperthyroidism and ophthalmopathy.

The sequences come from peripheral blood mononuclear cells (PBMCs), collected at new diagnosis, from a patient treated with antithyroid drugs. The source of these receptors is a woman aged 25 to 45 with Graves disease.

This clonotype was seen repeatedly, ten times or more. The chain employs TRBV4-2 and TRBJ1-5, with D possibly TRBD1 on 5 matching bases. The CDR3 extends over 14 amino acids. V was shortened by 4 bases and J by 2 bases, with 9 bases between the two germline ends. Germline lookup yields CDR1 LGHNA and CDR2 YNFKEQ. CDR3 sequence: CASSPQGRNQPQHF. Written as DNA, the CDR3 is TGTGCCAGCAGCCCGCAGGGACGCAATCAGCCCCAGCATTTT.

In its sample, this clonotype was seen many times. J is TRBJ2-3 and V is TRBV10-1; tentatively, D is TRBD2 (6 bases). Germline V gene data show CDR1 as WNHNN and CDR2 as SYGVQD (reference sequence). The CDR3 totals 15 residues. Trimming left V 3 bases short and J 6 bases short, with 16 bases between. The CDR3 DNA reads TGCGCCAGCAGTGACGGGACGGCGGGGTCTGATACGCAGTATTTT. Protein sequence: CASSDGTAGSDTQYF.

This clonotype was detected ten times or more. The genes are TRBV28 and TRBJ1-2; tentative D call: TRBD1 (6 bases). This CDR3 contains 15 residues. Trimming left V 6 bases short and J 4 bases short, with 18 bases between. Germline CDR1 and CDR2: MDHEN and SYDVKM. The CDR3 DNA reads as TGTGCCAGCAGCTGGGGGCCCAACGAGGTCTATGGCTACACCTTC. It yields the protein CASSWGPNEVYGYTF.

This clonotype showed up many times. The rearrangement uses TRBV7-2 and TRBJ2-1, with unresolved D. V was shortened by 4 bases and J by 0 bases, with 7 bases between the two germline ends. The CDR3 is 14 residues long. Germline V gene sequence: CDR1 SGHTA, CDR2 FQGNSA. In nucleotides, the CDR3 is TGTGCCAGCAGCTCGTCGAGCTCCTACAATGAGCAGTTCTTC. It yields the protein CASSSSSSYNEQFF.

This clonotype showed up just a few times. The rearrangement joins TRBV12-3 or TRBV12-4 to TRBJ1-1; no clear D. The CDR3 has 12 amino acids. V lost 7 bases and J lost 3, with 9 bases in between. The CDR3 DNA reads TGTGCCAGCACCTCACCTTACACTGAAGCTTTCTTT. It is translated as CASTSPYTEAFF.

This clonotype was picked up many times. V and J are TRBV10-2 and TRBJ1-2, with D tentatively TRBD1 (5 bases). Trimming shortened V by 3 bases and J by 3 bases, and 8 bases separated the two germline ends. The CDR3 is made up of 13 amino acids. Germline CDR1 WSHSY, CDR2 SAAADI. The CDR3 region is CASSDTGDYGYTF. For the CDR3, the DNA is TGCGCCAGCAGTGACACAGGAGACTATGGCTACACCTTC.

This clonotype has at least ten counts. The rearrangement links TRBV6-2 or TRBV6-3 to TRBJ1-2, with D possibly matching TRBD1 (6 bases). Germline CDR1 is MNHEY and CDR2 is SVGEGT. The CDR3 loop spans 14 amino acids. V was pared by 4 bases and J by 4 bases, with 13 bases between. CDR3: CASSSAQGIYGYTF. CDR3 coding DNA: TGTGCCAGCAGTTCGGCGCAGGGGATCTATGGCTACACCTTC.

This clonotype was seen many times. This chain joins TRBV29-1 and TRBJ2-7, with TRBD2 matching 9 bases. Germline V gene sequence: CDR1 SQVTM, CDR2 ANQGSEA. J gave up 7 bases and V 3 bases, and 4 bases lay outside the gene matches. The length of the CDR3 is 12 residues. The CDR3 nucleotides read TGCAGCGTTGAGGTAGCGGGAGTTGAGCAGTACTTC. The encoded protein is CSVEVAGVEQYF.

This clonotype has at least ten counts. The CDR3 DNA reads as TGTGCCAGCAGTTACTCCGGGGGGTATGGCTACACCTTC. Protein product: CASSYSGGYGYTF. J is TRBJ1-2 and V is TRBV6-5, with D perhaps TRBD1 (5 bases). The CDR3 runs to 13 residues. The V end was cut by 0 bases, the J end by 5 bases, with 7 bases between. CDR1 and CDR2 from the germline V gene are MNHEY and SVGAGI.

J is TRBJ2-3 and V is TRBV9; no reliable D call. This CDR3 is 16 amino acids long. Between the trimmed V and J ends, which lost 0 bases and 12 bases, there was a span of 23 bases. Germline lookup yields CDR1 SGDLS and CDR2 YYNGEE. The chain's CDR3 is CASSVASPATPLPQYF. The CDR3 nucleotides are TGTGCCAGCAGCGTAGCCTCCCCGGCAACACCCCTTCCCCAGTATTTT.

This clonotype was observed at least ten times. The J gene is TRBJ1-2, the V gene TRBV15; 7 bases map to TRBD1. There are 16 residues in the CDR3. V trimming: 1 base; J trimming: 4 bases; junction bases outside the gene matches: 9. Germline V gene lookup returns CDR1 LNHNV and CDR2 YYDKDF (reference sequence). CDR3 region: CATSRAGTAASYGYTF. The DNA of the CDR3 is TGTGCCACCAGCAGAGCTGGGACAGCCGCATCCTATGGCTACACCTTC.

In DNA form, the CDR3 reads TGCAGTGCCCGCCTAGCGGGAGCTTCGCAGTATTTT. Its protein is CSARLAGASQYF. This chain links TRBV20-1 with TRBJ2-3, with 10 bases that match TRBD2. CDR1 and CDR2 (germline): DFQATT, SNEGSKA (reference sequence). V dropped 6 bases and J dropped 10; count of bases not matched to a gene: 7. The CDR3 spans 12 residues.

The sample holds many counts of this clonotype. The J gene is TRBJ1-2, the V gene TRBV2; D remains ambiguous. Germline lookup yields CDR1 SNHLY and CDR2 FYNNEI. With 2 bases removed from V and 0 bases from J, the gap between germline ends came to 1 base. The CDR3 length is 12 residues. The CDR3 DNA reads as TGTGCCAGCAGTGAAACTAACTATGGCTACACCTTC. Its protein product is CASSETNYGYTF.

This clonotype appeared many times. The rearrangement links TRBV24-1 to TRBJ2-5; 9 nucleotides align to TRBD2. This CDR3 region has 14 residues. In germline, CDR1 is KGHDR, CDR2 SFDVKD. Trimming removed 4 bases from V and 4 bases from J; junction bases left unmatched: 3. DNA for the CDR3: TGTGCCACCAGTGACGCGGGGGGGATAGAGACCCAGTACTTC. It encodes CATSDAGGIETQYF.

The chain employs TRBV13 and TRBJ2-7, with 11 bases that match TRBD2. In germline, CDR1 is PRHDT, CDR2 FYEKMQ (reference sequence). This CDR3 spans 18 amino acids. V dropped 6 bases and J dropped 4; count of bases not matched to a gene: 17. As DNA, the CDR3 is TGTGCCAGCAGTCCCGGACGGGGTCTAGCGGGAGGTTCGTACGAGCAGTACTTC. It translates to CASSPGRGLAGGSYEQYF.

At least ten counts were recorded for this clonotype. The chain joins TRBV28 to TRBJ1-3; D is ambiguous. V gave up 6 bases and J gave up 1 base, with 13 bases separating them. Germline CDR1 and CDR2: MDHEN and SYDVKM. The CDR3 has 15 residues. The CDR3 protein is CASSQLGSSGNTIYF. CDR3 DNA sequence: TGTGCCAGCAGCCAACTGGGATCGTCTGGAAACACCATATATTTT.

This clonotype came up a few times. The CDR3 here is CASSLDIYEDGYGYTF. As DNA, the CDR3 is TGTGCCAGCAGCTTGGATATCTACGAGGATGGCTATGGCTACACCTTC. The chain couples TRBV5-5 to TRBJ1-2; D gene ambiguous. The CDR3 is 16 amino acids. V dropped 0 bases and J dropped 4 bases, with 16 bases sitting between them. Germline-derived CDR1 and CDR2 are SGHKS and YYEKEE (reference sequence).

Only a few counts were recorded for this clonotype. This chain uses TRBV5-4 with TRBJ1-1; maybe TRBD1 (5 bases). This CDR3 spans 14 amino acids. CDR1 and CDR2 from the germline V gene are SGHNT and YYREEE (reference sequence). V lost 4 bases and J 1 base, leaving 11 bases between the germline ends. This CDR3 is CASSRDRQNTEAFF. The CDR3 coding sequence is TGTGCCAGCAGCCGAGACAGACAGAACACTGAAGCTTTCTTT.

This clonotype was seen at least ten times. V is TRBV28 and J is TRBJ1-6; no clear D. The CDR3 runs 11 residues. From germline, CDR1 is MDHEN and CDR2 SYDVKM. Deletions cut 4 bases from V and 15 bases from J, with 10 bases between. CDR3 sequence (DNA): TGTGCCAGCAGTTCCAGGTATCTCCTCCACTTT. Translated, it gives CASSSRYLLHF.

The V gene is TRBV2, the J gene TRBJ1-2; TRBD1 matches 8 bases. V shed 8 bases, J shed 7 bases, and the junction held 6 bases outside the gene matches. The CDR3 consists of 12 residues. In germline, CDR1 is SNHLY, CDR2 FYNNEI. The CDR3 DNA is TGTGCCAGCGGGGGACAGGTTGGTGGCTACACCTTC. Its protein is CASGGQVGGYTF.

This clonotype appeared many times. J is TRBJ1-6 and V is TRBV27, with D perhaps matching TRBD1 (5 bases). CDR3 length equals 13 residues. From germline, CDR1 is MNHEY and CDR2 SMNVEV (reference sequence). Trimming took off 5 bases at V and 7 bases at J, with 9 bases between the two ends. DNA of the CDR3: TGTGCCAGCAGTGGCAACAGGAATTCACCCCTCCACTTT. It translates to CASSGNRNSPLHF.

The rearrangement joins TRBV2 to TRBJ2-7, with 8 bases fitting TRBD2. CDR3 length: 15 amino acids. Germline V CDR1 and CDR2: SNHLY, FYNNEI. Germline trimming cut 5 bases from V and 6 bases from J; bases unmatched to any gene: 12. Here the CDR3 DNA reads TGTGCCAGCAGTCCTCCGGGACTAGGTCTCGCCGAGCAGTACTTC. Residues: CASSPPGLGLAEQYF.

This clonotype was seen at least ten times. The rearrangement uses TRBV5-1 and TRBJ1-2; the match to TRBD1 covers 10 bases. J was trimmed by 8 bases and V by 8 bases; bases with no gene match: 6. Germline V CDR1 and CDR2: SGHRS, YFSETQ. The CDR3 is made up of 12 amino acids. CDR3 sequence: CASTGTGVGYTF. Here the CDR3 DNA reads TGCGCCAGTACCGGGACAGGGGTCGGCTACACCTTC.

This clonotype has ten or more counts. This chain connects TRBV20-1 to TRBJ1-1; no clear D. Germline loops: CDR1 DFQATT, CDR2 SNEGSKA (reference sequence). The CDR3 length is 15 residues. The V and J ends lost 0 bases and 4 bases respectively, with 15 bases between them. Written as DNA, the CDR3 is TGCAGTGCTAGAGATCGGTCCCCCGTGAGCACTGAAGCTTTCTTT. Its protein product is CSARDRSPVSTEAFF.

This clonotype was observed many times. The V gene is TRBV27, the J gene TRBJ1-3; tentative D call: TRBD1 (5 bases). Trimming cost V 6 bases and J 4 bases, with 10 bases left between them. The CDR3 extends over 13 amino acids. Germline V gives CDR1 MNHEY, CDR2 SMNVEV (reference sequence). CDR3 region: CASRGQGGNTIYF. CDR3 coding DNA: TGTGCCAGCAGGGGGCAGGGAGGAAACACCATATATTTT.

This clonotype was counted many times. V is TRBV20-1 and J is TRBJ2-5; D ambiguous. The CDR3 runs 12 residues. V dropped 6 bases and J dropped 4 bases, with 12 bases sitting between them. The germline CDR1 and CDR2 sequences are DFQATT and SNEGSKA (reference sequence). The CDR3 protein is CSAAVGLETQYF. Written as DNA, the CDR3 is TGCAGTGCGGCGGTGGGATTAGAGACCCAGTACTTC.

This clonotype was observed a few times. The V call is TRBV7-9, the J call TRBJ2-7; D not certain. The CDR3 has 14 amino acids. Germline assignment: CDR1 SEHNR and CDR2 FQNEAQ (reference sequence). Trimming stripped 1 base from V and 0 bases from J, with 7 bases between. The CDR3 DNA reads TGTGCCAGCAGCTTAGTCGCGGACTCCTACGAGCAGTACTTC. Protein sequence: CASSLVADSYEQYF.